This is a list of T cell receptor beta chains from one sample in a study of blood T cell repertoires in COVID-19. The repertoire was sequenced with immunoSEQ multiplex PCR; TCRdb's copy has only in-frame clones and lacks some. This sample has around 170,000 clones, with approximately 85% found just once. Sequenced material: PBMCs or T cells enriched from blood (not recorded which). Receptors were obtained from a woman aged 25 to 39 who had recovered from COVID-19. Each CDR3 is given with its conserved first and last residue. D genes are given only for firm matches. The size entry is marked missing in some rows and otherwise reads once, few, many or a size class.

>once|TRBD2|TRBV2|TRBJ2-1
CASTDYLADTNEQFF
TGTGCCAGCACCGATTACCTAGCGGACACCAATGAGCAGTTCTTC
>-|TRBD1|TRBV5-1|TRBJ1-3
CASSLGAGGSGNTIYF
TGCGCCAGCAGCCTTGGAGCAGGGGGCTCTGGAAACACCATATATTTT
>-|-|TRBV28|TRBJ2-7
CASSYRGLSYEQYF
TGTGCCAGCAGTTATAGGGGCCTGAGCTACGAGCAGTACTTC
>-|TRBD1|TRBV5-1|TRBJ1-4
CASSLADRGNEKLFF
TGCGCCAGCAGCTTGGCGGACAGGGGAAATGAAAAACTGTTTTTT
>-|TRBD2|TRBV7-9|TRBJ2-1
CASSPQAGGQFF
TGTGCCAGCAGCCCCCAGGCGGGGGGGCAGTTCTTC
>-|TRBD1|TRBV7-9|TRBJ1-4
CASSPGTGTAETF
TGTGCCAGCAGCCCCGGGACTGGGACAGCGGAAACTTTT
>-|TRBD2|TRBV19|TRBJ2-7
CASSGTSGDEQYF
TGTGCCAGTTCCGGGACTAGCGGAGACGAGCAGTACTTC
>-|TRBD1|TRBV19|TRBJ1-5
CASSMLWTGSNQPQHF
TGTGCCAGTAGTATGTTGTGGACAGGGAGCAATCAGCCCCAGCATTTT
>-|-|TRBV27|TRBJ1-5
CASSLEWGGGNQPQHF
TGTGCCAGCAGTTTGGAGTGGGGGGGAGGCAATCAGCCCCAGCATTTT
>-|-|TRBV18|TRBJ2-1
CASSPPRSASSYNEQFF
TGTGCCAGCTCACCACCGAGGTCTGCCAGCTCCTACAATGAGCAGTTCTTC
>once|-|TRBV29-1|TRBJ2-7
CSVDGGVLYEQYF
TGCAGCGTTGACGGGGGTGTCCTCTACGAGCAGTACTTC
>once|-|TRBV7-7|TRBJ1-4
CASSLGYQGKNEKLFF
TGTGCTAGCAGCTTAGGATATCAGGGGAAGAATGAAAAACTGTTTTTT
>-|-|TRBV11-2|TRBJ2-5
CASSLREALQETQYF
TGTGCCAGCAGCTTAAGGGAGGCCTTGCAAGAGACCCAGTACTTC
>-|TRBD1|TRBV27|TRBJ2-1
CASSFLSGGFHNEQFF
TGTGCCAGCAGTTTTTTGTCAGGGGGCTTTCACAATGAGCAGTTCTTC
>few|TRBD2|TRBV2|TRBJ2-1
CASKSSLAGGSYNEQFF
TGTGCCAGCAAATCTAGTCTAGCGGGAGGCTCGTACAATGAGCAGTTCTTC
>-|TRBD2|TRBV7-2|TRBJ2-7
CASSLAGYSYEQYF
TGTGCCAGCAGCCTAGCGGGCTACTCCTACGAGCAGTACTTC
>few|-|TRBV16|TRBJ2-1
CASSQSGLGEQFF
TGTGCCAGCAGCCAATCGGGGCTCGGTGAGCAGTTCTTC
>-|TRBD2|TRBV5-1|TRBJ2-7
CASSSSGGIPYEQYF
TGCGCCAGCAGCTCTAGCGGGGGCATTCCCTACGAGCAGTACTTC
>-|TRBD2|TRBV5-1|TRBJ2-2
CASSAGLAGGPRTGELFF
TGCGCCAGCAGCGCCGGACTAGCGGGAGGGCCGCGCACCGGGGAGCTGTTTTTT
>-|-|TRBV29-1|TRBJ2-7
CSVGGLSYEQYF
TGCAGCGTTGGCGGACTCAGCTACGAGCAGTACTTC
>-|TRBD1|TRBV25-1|TRBJ1-3
CASRTTGAGNTIYF
TGTGCCAGCAGGACGACAGGGGCTGGAAACACCATATATTTT
>-|-|TRBV24-1|TRBJ2-3
CATSGSQGTDTQYF
TGTGCCACCAGTGGGTCCCAGGGCACAGATACGCAGTATTTT
>few|-|TRBV21-1|TRBJ2-7
CASSNRLRDRPCEQYF
TGTGCCAGCAGCAATCGACTCCGGGACAGACCGTGCGAGCAGTACTTC
>-|-|TRBV19|TRBJ2-1
CASSIYPEYSMGSWSYNEQFF
TGTGCCAGTAGTATCTACCCGGAATACTCGATGGGGAGTTGGTCCTACAATGAGCAGTTCTTC
>few|TRBD2|TRBV28|TRBJ2-7
CASSLVELAGGEQYF
TGTGCCAGCAGTTTGGTCGAACTAGCGGGAGGCGAGCAGTACTTC
>-|TRBD2|TRBV7-9|TRBJ2-1
CASSLRKREYNEQFF
TGTGCCAGCAGCTTAAGAAAGCGGGAATACAATGAGCAGTTCTTC
>-|-|TRBV20-1|TRBJ1-1
CSARIRGEAFF
TGCAGTGCTAGAATCCGGGGTGAAGCTTTCTTT
>-|TRBD1|TRBV23-1|TRBJ1-3
CASKLTGAGNTIYF
TGCGCCAGCAAATTGACAGGGGCTGGAAACACCATATATTTT
>once|TRBD2|TRBV6-8|TRBJ2-7
CAMGGTSVHEIPYEQYF
TGTGCCATGGGTGGGACTAGCGTACACGAGATCCCCTACGAGCAGTACTTC
>-|-|TRBV5-1|TRBJ2-2
CASSLDFRNTGELFF
TGCGCCAGCAGCTTGGATTTTCGGAACACCGGGGAGCTGTTTTTT
>-|-|TRBV4-1|TRBJ1-4
CASSQDPGVRGEKLFF
TGCGCCAGCAGCCAAGATCCGGGGGTAAGGGGAGAAAAACTGTTTTTT
>-|-|TRBV4-1|TRBJ2-3
CASSRSTGIVTDTQYF
TGCGCCAGCAGCCGATCCACAGGGATCGTGACAGATACGCAGTATTTT
>-|-|TRBV9|TRBJ2-1
CASSVDEGGGYNEQFF
TGTGCCAGCAGCGTAGATGAGGGAGGGGGCTACAATGAGCAGTTCTTC
>-|TRBD2|TRBV25-1|TRBJ2-7
CASSRTSETYEQYF
TGTGCCAGCAGTCGGACTAGCGAAACCTACGAGCAGTACTTC
>-|-|TRBV27|TRBJ1-5
CASSFDSYSNQPQHF
TGTGCCAGCAGTTTCGACAGTTATAGCAATCAGCCCCAGCATTTT
>-|-|TRBV11-2|TRBJ1-1
CASSYTGINTEAFF
TGTGCCAGCAGCTATACAGGGATTAACACTGAAGCTTTCTTT
>-|TRBD1|TRBV7-2|TRBJ2-7
CASSTTGGAYHEQYF
TGTGCCAGCAGTACGACAGGGGGCGCGTACCACGAGCAGTACTTC
>once|TRBD2|TRBV27|TRBJ2-3
CASSLEGGLAVLDTQYF
TGTGCCAGCAGTTTAGAAGGGGGACTAGCGGTTCTGGATACGCAGTATTTT
>-|-|TRBV29-1|TRBJ2-7
CSVVQSYEQYF
TGCAGCGTCGTACAGAGCTACGAGCAGTACTTC
>-|-|TRBV4-1|TRBJ2-5
CASSQGTQETQYF
TGCGCCAGCAGCCAGGGGACTCAAGAGACCCAGTACTTC
>-|-|TRBV9|TRBJ1-1
CASSAQNTEAFF
TGTGCCAGCAGCGCACAGAACACTGAAGCTTTCTTT
>-|-|TRBV29-1|TRBJ2-2
CSVESRGTGELFF
TGCAGCGTTGAGTCCAGGGGCACCGGGGAGCTGTTTTTT
>once|TRBD1|TRBV3-1/TRBV3-2|TRBJ2-1
CASSQDTTGGFLGNEQFF
TGTGCCAGCAGCCAAGATACCACAGGGGGCTTTTTGGGGAATGAGCAGTTCTTC
>-|-|TRBV7-2|TRBJ2-7
CASKAGRSSYEQYF
TGTGCCAGCAAAGCGGGCCGGAGCTCCTACGAGCAGTACTTC
>few|-|TRBV28|TRBJ1-6
CASSSVNSPLHF
TGTGCCAGCAGTTCAGTTAATTCACCCCTCCACTTT
>-|TRBD1|TRBV2|TRBJ1-6
CASRGQGALDNSPLHF
TGTGCCAGCAGGGGACAGGGAGCCCTCGATAATTCACCCCTCCACTTT
>-|TRBD1|TRBV11-2|TRBJ1-6
CASSGDRAGSPLHF
TGTGCCAGCAGCGGGGACAGGGCTGGTTCACCCCTCCACTTT
>once|TRBD1|TRBV27|TRBJ1-1
CASREQGRLAEAFF
TGTGCCAGCAGGGAACAGGGGAGACTCGCTGAAGCTTTCTTT
>-|-|TRBV28|TRBJ2-1
CASSLDARVSSYNEQFF
TGTGCCAGCAGTTTAGATGCCCGCGTAAGCTCCTACAATGAGCAGTTCTTC